The 12 T cell receptor beta chains given below trace back to one sample, sequenced in a study of cytomegalovirus exposure and HLA in healthy donors. Sequencing used immunoSEQ multiplex PCR; TCRdb keeps in-frame clones, though not all of them. This table has about 120,000 clones, roughly 86% appearing once. Sequencing was done on a sample of PBMCs. The receptors originated from a man younger than 35 in good health and CMV-seronegative.

The chain is built from TRBV5-6 and TRBJ2-1; tentative D call: TRBD2 (5 bases). Trimming shortened V by 5 bases and J by 2 bases, and 17 bases separated the two germline ends. The length of the CDR3 is 16 residues. CDR1 and CDR2 (germline): SGHDT, YYEEEE. CDR3 region: CASSSNGLGAYNEQFF. As DNA, the CDR3 is TGTGCCAGCAGTTCAAACGGCCTCGGGGCCTACAATGAGCAGTTCTTC.

The chain uses TRBV6-4 and TRBJ2-2, with D possibly matching TRBD2 (6 bases). Germline V gene lookup returns CDR1 MRHNA and CDR2 SNTAGT. Trimming removed 6 bases at V and 0 bases at J, with 14 bases between. The CDR3 runs 16 residues. Here the CDR3 reads CASSSYGGANTGELFF. Here the CDR3 DNA reads TGTGCCAGCAGCTCATATGGAGGGGCGAACACCGGGGAGCTGTTTTTT.

The V gene is TRBV10-2, the J gene TRBJ2-7, with a weak D call TRBD1 (5 bases). This CDR3 region has 13 residues. Trimming pared 3 bases from V and 2 bases from J, leaving 8 bases between. Germline V gene data show CDR1 as WSHSY and CDR2 as SAAADI. The CDR3 loop is CASSDSGPYEQYF. The CDR3, as DNA: TGCGCCAGCAGTGACTCAGGGCCCTACGAGCAGTACTTC.

The chain employs TRBV7-9 and TRBJ1-4; tentative D call: TRBD1 (6 bases). Germline CDR1 and CDR2: SEHNR and FQNEAQ (reference sequence). The germline V and J ends were trimmed by 3 bases and 4 bases, with 12 bases remaining between them. The CDR3 length is 15 residues. The CDR3 DNA sequence: TGTGCCAGCAGCTTGAAAGGACAGTTTAATGAAAAACTGTTTTTT. Translated: CASSLKGQFNEKLFF. Full variable domain (outside the CDR3, taken from reference TRBV7-9 and TRBJ1-4): DTGVSQNPRHKITKRGQNVTFRCDPISEHNRLYWYRQTLGQGPEFLTYFQNEAQLEKSRLLSDRFSAERPKGSFSTLEIQRTEQGDSAMYLCASSLKGQFNEKLFFGSGTQLSVL.

As regards this clone: The junction differs from germline at one of its ends, possibly a read error. This rearrangement joins TRBV2 to TRBJ2-3; TRBD2 aligns across 12 bases. This CDR3 has 18 residues. Looked up from germline, CDR1 is SNHLY and CDR2 is FYNNEI. CDR3 residues: CASREGTSGLPSTDTQYF. CDR3 DNA: TGTGCCAGCAGGGAAGGGACTAGCGGGTTACCTAGCACAGATACGCAGTATTTT.

The J gene is TRBJ2-1, the V gene TRBV30; D might be TRBD2 (5 bases). Germline V CDR1 and CDR2: GTSNPN, SVGIG (reference sequence). Between the trimmed V and J ends, which lost 0 bases and 7 bases, there was a span of 13 bases. The CDR3 length is 14 residues. Written as DNA, the CDR3 is TGTGCCTGGAGTGTAAGAGGCAGGAGGAATGAGCAGTTCTTC. This gives the protein CAWSVRGRRNEQFF. The complete variable domain, with remaining parts taken from reference TRBV30 and TRBJ2-1, reads SQTIHQWPATLVQPVGSPLSLECTVEGTSNPNLYWYRQAAGRGLQLLFYSVGIGQISSEVPQNLSASRPQDRQFILSSKKLLLSDSGFYLCAWSVRGRRNEQFFGPGTRLTVL.

The chain uses TRBV6-5 and TRBJ2-3; 8 positions match TRBD1. The CDR3 loop spans 15 amino acids. V shed 5 bases and J 5 bases; nucleotides not matched to a gene: 9. Germline assignment: CDR1 MNHEY and CDR2 SVGAGI. The CDR3 region is CASSIGTGLVDTQYF. The CDR3 DNA follows: TGTGCCAGCAGTATCGGGACAGGTCTTGTAGATACGCAGTATTTT.

J is TRBJ1-2 and V is TRBV21-1. TRBV21-1 is a listed pseudogene. The length of the CDR3 is 14 residues. CDR3 amino acids: CASSLPLRNYGYTF. CDR3 DNA: TGTGCCAGCAGTCTACCCCTCCGAAACTATGGCTACACCTTC.

The rearrangement uses TRBV6-6 and TRBJ2-7; maybe TRBD1 (6 bases). The CDR3 runs to 13 residues. Trimming removed 4 bases at V and 7 bases at J, with 14 bases between. Germline V CDR1 and CDR2: MNHNY, SVGAGI (reference sequence). The CDR3 nucleotides read TGTGCCAGCAGTTCGGGACATTACGGGGAGCAGTACTTC. It translates to CASSSGHYGEQYF.

This chain connects TRBV7-2 to TRBJ2-5, with D possibly being TRBD2 (5 bases). CDR1 is SGHTA, CDR2 FQGNSA, per germline. This CDR3 contains 16 residues. Trimming cost V 5 bases and J 0 bases, with 16 bases left between them. CDR3 DNA: TGTGCCAGCAGCGCCCTGGGAGCGAATCACCAAGAGACCCAGTACTTC. This codes for CASSALGANHQETQYF. Filled out from reference TRBV7-2 and TRBJ2-5, the complete variable domain reads GAGVSQSPSNKVTEKGKDVELRCDPISGHTALYWYRQSLGQGLEFLIYFQGNSAPDKSGLPSDRFSAERTGGSVSTLTIQRTQQEDSAVYLCASSALGANHQETQYFGPGTRLLVL.

This chain uses TRBV18 with TRBJ2-7; 11 bases fit TRBD1. V was pared by 2 bases and J by 1 base, with 4 bases of the junction left unmatched. This CDR3 spans 16 amino acids. The germline CDR1 and CDR2 sequences are KGHSH and LQKENI. DNA for the CDR3: TGTGCCAGCTCACCAGGGGGACAGGGGGGATCCTACGAGCAGTACTTC. This encodes CASSPGGQGGSYEQYF.

This clone was detected once. This chain links TRBV30 with TRBJ2-1, with D maybe TRBD1 (5 bases). CDR1 GTSNPN and CDR2 SVGIG come from the germline V gene (reference sequence). The ends were cut back, 1 base at V and 9 bases at J, with 13 bases in the middle. This CDR3 comprises 13 residues. The CDR3 DNA sequence: TGTGCCTGGAGTGCAGGGTCGGAACGTGAGCAGTTCTTC. Translated, it gives CAWSAGSEREQFF.